Following are 14 T cell receptor beta chains from one sample sequenced in a study of response to subunit inactivated influenza vaccine (dated by TCRdb to between 2017 and 2018). Preparation of the library involved RT-PCR. TCRdb lists the instrument as Illumina HiSeq 2500. TCRdb cleaned the public reads at Q25 with fastp, built clones with MiXCR and kept in-frame beta chains. Rows matching on CDR3 protein sequence are summarized as one entry with the most common DNA and genes. The table for this sample lists around 600,000 distinct CDR3 sequences; about 11% of them were counted only once. 9.5% to 12% of the sample lies in the top ten. The sample also formed part of further work on T cells expressing NK-cell markers. The second source states: 5'RACE template switching, by which a universal primer site and unique molecular identifiers were added, was used to make TCR beta cDNA libraries.

The sample here was PBMCs from blood, taken on the day of vaccination. These receptors came from a man aged 50 to 59 who received an inactivated influenza vaccine. Donor details come from another sample of the same person, matched by shared clones.

The table lists this clonotype with a few counts. The chain employs TRBV12-3 or TRBV12-4 and TRBJ2-3; 8 nucleotides line up with TRBD2. CDR3 length: 17 amino acids. The J segment lost 0 bases and the V segment lost 2 bases, leaving 7 bases of the junction unmatched. The CDR3 region is CASSLSSGGSSTDTQYF. CDR3 DNA: TGTGCCAGCAGTTTATCAAGCGGGGGATCTAGCACAGATACGCAGTATTTT.

The table lists this clonotype with many counts. V usage is TRBV5-1 and J usage is TRBJ2-1; D unresolved. CDR1 is SGHRS and CDR2 is YFSETQ in the germline V gene. Trimming removed 5 bases at V and 9 bases at J, with 12 bases between. The CDR3 runs 12 residues. As DNA, the CDR3 is TGCGCCAGCAGTACGACTCTCGCTGAGCAGTTCTTC. This translates into CASSTTLAEQFF.

The chain has TRBV4-2 and TRBJ1-2; D unclear. CDR3 length: 14 residues. Deletions cut 4 bases from V and 5 bases from J, with 14 bases between. Per the germline V gene, CDR1 is LGHNA and CDR2 is YNFKEQ. The CDR3 DNA is TGTGCCAGCAGCCTCCAAACAAGTTGGTATGGCTACACCTTC. Amino acids: CASSLQTSWYGYTF.

This chain uses TRBV4-2 with TRBJ1-3; D call uncertain. V was clipped by 1 base and J by 1 base, with 11 bases between them. This CDR3 is built from 16 residues. CDR1 is LGHNA, CDR2 YNFKEQ, per germline. CDR3 in amino acids: CASSQVKGGSGNTIYF. The CDR3 DNA reads TGTGCCAGCAGCCAAGTGAAGGGTGGATCTGGAAACACCATATATTTT.

This clonotype was seen a handful of times. The chain combines TRBV9 with TRBJ2-1, with a possible D match to TRBD1 (6 bases). The germline CDR1 and CDR2 sequences are SGDLS and YYNGEE. Deletions cut 0 bases from V and 8 bases from J, with 9 bases between. The CDR3 totals 13 residues. CDR3 sequence reads: CASSVEYRDEQFF. CDR3 nucleotide sequence: TGTGCCAGCAGCGTAGAGTACAGGGATGAGCAGTTCTTC.

This clonotype was seen only a few times. One end of the junction does not line up with germline, which may come from a read error. The chain recombines TRBV7-7 with TRBJ2-5, with 10 bases matching TRBD2. In germline, CDR1 is SSHAT, CDR2 FNYEAQ (reference sequence). The length of the CDR3 is 17 residues. The CDR3 here is CASSPGSGGAGFETQYF. In DNA form, the CDR3 reads TGTGCTAGCAGCCCCGGCAGCGGGGGGGCCGGTTTCGAGACCCAGTACTTC. The entire variable domain, with the rest obtained from reference TRBV7-7 and TRBJ2-5, is as follows: GAGVSQSPRYKVTKRGQDVTLRCDPISSHATLYWYQQALGQGPEFLTYFNYEAQPDKSGLPSDRFSAERPEGSISTLTIQRTEQRDSAMYRCASSPGSGGAGFETQYFGPGTRLLVL.

The table lists this clonotype with a few counts. V and J are TRBV18 and TRBJ2-7; a weak D match, TRBD1 (5 bases). The CDR3 consists of 13 residues. Trimming left V 4 bases short and J 4 bases short, with 11 bases between. Germline assignment: CDR1 KGHSH and CDR2 LQKENI. This chain's CDR3 is CASSRRRAYEQYF. The CDR3 DNA is TGTGCCAGCTCACGTCGCAGGGCTTACGAGCAGTACTTC.

This clonotype was seen a handful of times. The V and J genes are TRBV5-1 and TRBJ2-5; 10 bases are shared with TRBD2. The germline V gene encodes CDR1 SGHRS and CDR2 YFSETQ. Losses at the gene ends were 0 bases for V and 5 bases for J; bases not matched to a gene: 4. The CDR3 sequence is 15 residues long. DNA of the CDR3: TGCGCCAGCAGCTTGGAGCGGGGGGGCCGCGAGACCCAGTACTTC. Amino acid sequence: CASSLERGGRETQYF.

This clonotype turned up a few times. The rearrangement links TRBV11-2 to TRBJ2-3; TRBD1 might be the D (6 bases). The CDR3 is 15 residues long. Per germline, CDR1 SGHAT and CDR2 FQNNGV. V was clipped by 1 base and J by 1 base, with 9 bases between them. The CDR3 DNA sequence: TGTGCCAGCAGCTTAGGGGGGCATGGCACAGATACGCAGTATTTT. Its translation is CASSLGGHGTDTQYF. Drawing the rest from reference TRBV11-2 and TRBJ2-3, the complete variable domain is EAGVAQSPRYKIIEKRQSVAFWCNPISGHATLYWYQQILGQGPKLLIQFQNNGVVDDSQLPKDRFSAERLKGVDSTLKIQPAKLEDSAVYLCASSLGGHGTDTQYFGPGTRLTVL.

This rearrangement joins TRBV27 to TRBJ2-7, with a tentative D call TRBD1 (6 bases). CDR3 length: 14 amino acids. Trimming took 5 bases from V and 3 from J, leaving 14 bases between them. CDR1 MNHEY and CDR2 SMNVEV come from the germline V gene (reference sequence). CDR3 amino acids: CASSALSGDYEQYF. As DNA, the CDR3 is TGTGCCAGCAGTGCCTTGTCAGGGGACTACGAGCAGTACTTC.

With regard to this clonotype: The germline gene is not matched at one end of the junction; a read error may be the cause. V usage is TRBV7-7 and J usage is TRBJ2-5; D remains unclear. Germline CDR1 is SSHAT and CDR2 is FNYEAQ (reference sequence). The CDR3 sequence is 13 residues long. This CDR3 is CASSNPTLETQYF. The CDR3 DNA follows: TGTGCTAGCAGCAATCCAACCCTGGAGACCCAGTACTTC.

The sample holds a few counts of this clonotype. The chain links TRBV28 to TRBJ2-1; 10 positions match TRBD2. V lost 10 bases to trimming and J lost 6 bases; unmatched junction nucleotides: 9. The V gene's germline CDR1 is MDHEN and CDR2 SYDVKM. CDR3 length: 14 amino acids. CDR3 DNA: TGTGCCACCACGATAGCGGGAGGTTTCAATGAGCAGTTCTTC. This translates into CATTIAGGFNEQFF.

The CDR3 nucleotides are TGTGCCAGCAAGGGCTTGGCGGGGCCTCAAGAGACCCAGTACTTC. As protein: CASKGLAGPQETQYF. The V and J genes are TRBV2 and TRBJ2-5; TRBD2 might be the D (6 bases). CDR1 is SNHLY and CDR2 is FYNNEI in the germline V gene. Between the trimmed V and J ends, which lost 7 bases and 2 bases, there was a span of 17 bases. The CDR3 loop spans 15 amino acids. The variable domain in full, with the rest retrieved from reference TRBV2 and TRBJ2-5, is EPEVTQTPSHQVTQMGQEVILRCVPISNHLYFYWYRQILGQKVEFLVSFYNNEISEKSEIFDDQFSVERPDGSNFTLKIRSTKLEDSAMYFCASKGLAGPQETQYFGPGTRLLVL.

This clonotype has ten or more counts. The chain employs TRBV7-8 and TRBJ2-7; D possibly matches TRBD1 or TRBD2 (5 bases each). Between the trimmed V and J ends, which lost 1 base and 2 bases, there was a span of 12 bases. CDR3 length equals 15 residues. The germline V gene has CDR1 SGHVS and CDR2 FQNEAQ. CDR3 sequence: CASSLVTGPTYEQYF. In DNA, the CDR3 is TGTGCCAGCAGCTTAGTAACGGGACCCACCTACGAGCAGTACTTC.